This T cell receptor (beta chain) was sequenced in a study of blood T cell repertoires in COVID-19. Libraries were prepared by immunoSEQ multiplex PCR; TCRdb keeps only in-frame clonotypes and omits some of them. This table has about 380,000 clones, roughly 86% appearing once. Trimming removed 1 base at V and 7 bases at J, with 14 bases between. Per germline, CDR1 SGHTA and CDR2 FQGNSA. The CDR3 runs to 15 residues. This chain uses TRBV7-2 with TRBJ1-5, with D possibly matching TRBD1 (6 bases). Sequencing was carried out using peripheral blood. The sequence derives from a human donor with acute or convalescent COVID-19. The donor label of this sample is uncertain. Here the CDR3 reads CASSLVPDQGQPQHF. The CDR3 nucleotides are TGTGCCAGCAGCTTAGTGCCGGACCAGGGGCAGCCCCAGCATTTT.